The T cell receptor beta chain under discussion was sequenced for a study of control samples from healthy donors and cancer patients. Produced via immunoSEQ multiplex PCR; TCRdb's table is partial and in-frame only. The data show 75,000 to 90,000 clones, about 88% seen once. Germline loops: CDR1 SEHNR, CDR2 FQNEAQ (reference sequence). The ends were cut back, 3 bases at V and 1 base at J, with 9 bases in the middle. The CDR3 totals 14 residues. Sequenced material: blood. The TCR was taken from a middle-aged man in good health. The chain is built from TRBV7-9 and TRBJ1-1; tentative D call: TRBD1 (6 bases). CDR3 sequence: CASSFGGRNTEAFF. The CDR3 nucleotides are TGTGCCAGCAGCTTCGGGGGGCGGAACACTGAAGCTTTCTTT. Using reference TRBV7-9 and TRBJ1-1 for the parts outside the CDR3, the full variable domain is DTGVSQNPRHKITKRGQNVTFRCDPISEHNRLYWYRQTLGQGPEFLTYFQNEAQLEKSRLLSDRFSAERPKGSFSTLEIQRTEQGDSAMYLCASSFGGRNTEAFFGQGTRLTVV.